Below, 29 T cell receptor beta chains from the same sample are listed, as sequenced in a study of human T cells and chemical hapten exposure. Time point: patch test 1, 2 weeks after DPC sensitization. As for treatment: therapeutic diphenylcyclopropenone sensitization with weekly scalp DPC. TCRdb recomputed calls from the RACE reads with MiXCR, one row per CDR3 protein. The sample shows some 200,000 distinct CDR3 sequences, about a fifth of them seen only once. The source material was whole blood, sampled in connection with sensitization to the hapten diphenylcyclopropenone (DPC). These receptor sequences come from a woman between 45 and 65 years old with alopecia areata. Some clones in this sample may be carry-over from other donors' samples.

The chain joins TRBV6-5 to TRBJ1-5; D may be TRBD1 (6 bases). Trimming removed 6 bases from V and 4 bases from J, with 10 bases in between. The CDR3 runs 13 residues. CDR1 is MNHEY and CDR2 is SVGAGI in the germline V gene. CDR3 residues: CASRAQGNQPQHF. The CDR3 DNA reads TGTGCCAGCAGAGCACAGGGAAATCAGCCCCAGCATTTT.

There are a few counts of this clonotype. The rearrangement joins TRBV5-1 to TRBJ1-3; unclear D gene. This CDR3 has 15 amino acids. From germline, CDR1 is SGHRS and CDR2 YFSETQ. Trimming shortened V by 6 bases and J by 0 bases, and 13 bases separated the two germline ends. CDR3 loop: CASKSDGHSGNTIYF. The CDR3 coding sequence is TGCGCCAGCAAAAGCGACGGTCACTCTGGAAACACCATATATTTT.

This CDR3 is CAIGLAGGREQFF. The CDR3 nucleotides are TGTGCCATCGGACTAGCGGGAGGGCGCGAGCAGTTCTTC. The gene calls are TRBV4-2 and TRBJ2-1; TRBD2 aligns across 15 bases. Germline loops: CDR1 LGHNA, CDR2 YNFKEQ. The CDR3 runs 13 residues. The ends lost 10 bases at V and 10 bases at J; junction bases unmatched: 5.

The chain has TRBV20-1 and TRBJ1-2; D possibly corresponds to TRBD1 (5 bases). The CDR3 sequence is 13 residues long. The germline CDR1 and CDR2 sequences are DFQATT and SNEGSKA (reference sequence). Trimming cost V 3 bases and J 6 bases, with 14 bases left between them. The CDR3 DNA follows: TGCAGTGCTAGTGACAGCACGTCCGATGGCTACACCTTC. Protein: CSASDSTSDGYTF.

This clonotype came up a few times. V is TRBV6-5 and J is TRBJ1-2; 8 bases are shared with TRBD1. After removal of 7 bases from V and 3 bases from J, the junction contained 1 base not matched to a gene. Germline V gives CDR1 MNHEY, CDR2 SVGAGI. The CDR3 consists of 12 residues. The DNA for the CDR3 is TGTGCCAGCACGACAGGGGACTATGGCTACACCTTC. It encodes CASTTGDYGYTF.

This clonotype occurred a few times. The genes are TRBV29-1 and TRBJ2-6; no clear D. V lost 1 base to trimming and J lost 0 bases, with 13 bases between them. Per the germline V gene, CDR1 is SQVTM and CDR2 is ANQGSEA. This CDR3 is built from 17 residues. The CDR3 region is CSVEVKGRFSGANVLTF. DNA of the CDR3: TGCAGCGTTGAAGTAAAAGGGCGGTTCTCTGGGGCCAACGTCCTGACTTTC. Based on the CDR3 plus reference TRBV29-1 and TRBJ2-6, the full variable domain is SAVISQKPSRDICQRGTSLTIQCQVDSQVTMMFWYRQQPGQSLTLIATANQGSEATYESGFVIDKFPISRPNLTFSTLTVSNMSPEDSSIYLCSVEVKGRFSGANVLTFGAGSRLTVL.

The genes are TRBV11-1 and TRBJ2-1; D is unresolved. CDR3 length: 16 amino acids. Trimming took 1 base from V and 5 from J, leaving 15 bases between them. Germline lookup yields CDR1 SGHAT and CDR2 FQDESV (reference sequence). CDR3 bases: TGTGCCAGCAGCTTAGGAAACATCCTGCAAGACAATGAGCAGTTCTTC. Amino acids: CASSLGNILQDNEQFF.

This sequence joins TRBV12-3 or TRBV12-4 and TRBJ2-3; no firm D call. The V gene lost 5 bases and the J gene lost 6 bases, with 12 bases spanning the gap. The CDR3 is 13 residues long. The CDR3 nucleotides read TGTGCCAGCAGTGGACGGGCAGTCGATACGCAGTATTTT. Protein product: CASSGRAVDTQYF.

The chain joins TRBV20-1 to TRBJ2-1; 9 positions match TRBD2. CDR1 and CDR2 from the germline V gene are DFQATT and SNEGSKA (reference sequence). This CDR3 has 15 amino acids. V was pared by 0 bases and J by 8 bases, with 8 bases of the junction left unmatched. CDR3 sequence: CSARESGLACYEQFF. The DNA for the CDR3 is TGCAGTGCTAGAGAGAGCGGACTAGCGTGCTATGAGCAGTTCTTC.

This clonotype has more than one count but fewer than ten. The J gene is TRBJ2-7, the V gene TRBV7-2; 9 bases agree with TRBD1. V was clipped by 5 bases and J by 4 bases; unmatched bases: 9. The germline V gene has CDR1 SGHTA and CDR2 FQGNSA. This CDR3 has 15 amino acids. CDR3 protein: CASSKPGTGYYEQYF. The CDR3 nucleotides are TGTGCCAGCAGCAAGCCCGGGACAGGGTATTACGAGCAGTACTTC.

Here the CDR3 DNA reads TGTGCCAGCAGCCAAGGCGCGGGAGGGGGTTCACCCCTCCACTTT. Translated, it gives CASSQGAGGGSPLHF. The chain uses TRBV4-2 and TRBJ1-6, with TRBD1 as a possible D gene (6 bases). The CDR3 is made up of 15 amino acids. The germline V and J ends were trimmed by 1 base and 9 bases, with 13 bases remaining between them. Germline V lookup: CDR1 LGHNA, CDR2 YNFKEQ.

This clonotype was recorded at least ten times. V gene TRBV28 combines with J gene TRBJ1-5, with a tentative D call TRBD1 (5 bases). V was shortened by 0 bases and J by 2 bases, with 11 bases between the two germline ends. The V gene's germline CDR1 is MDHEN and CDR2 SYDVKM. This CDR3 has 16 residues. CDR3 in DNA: TGTGCCAGCAGTTTATGGCAGGGTCGGGGCAATCAGCCCCAGCATTTT. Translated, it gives CASSLWQGRGNQPQHF.

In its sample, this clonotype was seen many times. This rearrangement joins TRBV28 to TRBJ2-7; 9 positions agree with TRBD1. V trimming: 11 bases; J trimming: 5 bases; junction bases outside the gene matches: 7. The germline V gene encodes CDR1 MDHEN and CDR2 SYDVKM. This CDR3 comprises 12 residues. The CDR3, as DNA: TGTGCCGGGGGGACAGGGATCCACGAGCAGTACTTC. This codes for CAGGTGIHEQYF.

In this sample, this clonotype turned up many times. This CDR3 reads CASSLAGANQPQHF. The CDR3 DNA sequence: TGTGCCAGCAGCCTCGCGGGGGCGAATCAGCCCCAGCATTTT. The chain employs TRBV11-2 and TRBJ1-5, with D maybe TRBD1 (6 bases). CDR3 length: 14 residues. Germline V gene sequence: CDR1 SGHAT, CDR2 FQNNGV. Trimming removed 5 bases from V and 4 bases from J, with 12 bases in between.

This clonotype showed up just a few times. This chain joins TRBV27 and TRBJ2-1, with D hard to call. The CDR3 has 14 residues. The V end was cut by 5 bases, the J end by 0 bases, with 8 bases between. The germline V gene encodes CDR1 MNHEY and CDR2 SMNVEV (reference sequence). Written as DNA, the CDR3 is TGTGCCAGCAGTGGGTTGGGCTCCTACAATGAGCAGTTCTTC. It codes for CASSGLGSYNEQFF.

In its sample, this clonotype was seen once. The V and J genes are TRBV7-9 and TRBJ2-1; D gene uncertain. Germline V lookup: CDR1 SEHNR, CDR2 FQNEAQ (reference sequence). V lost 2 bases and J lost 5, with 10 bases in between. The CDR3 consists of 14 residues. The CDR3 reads CASSLTGVHNEQFF. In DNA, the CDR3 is TGTGCCAGCAGCTTAACTGGGGTCCACAATGAGCAGTTCTTC.

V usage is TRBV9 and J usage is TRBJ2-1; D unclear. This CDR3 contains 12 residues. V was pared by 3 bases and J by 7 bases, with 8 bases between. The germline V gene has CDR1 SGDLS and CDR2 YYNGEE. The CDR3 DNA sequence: TGTGCCAGCAGCGCAACAATGAATGAGCAGTTCTTC. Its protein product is CASSATMNEQFF.

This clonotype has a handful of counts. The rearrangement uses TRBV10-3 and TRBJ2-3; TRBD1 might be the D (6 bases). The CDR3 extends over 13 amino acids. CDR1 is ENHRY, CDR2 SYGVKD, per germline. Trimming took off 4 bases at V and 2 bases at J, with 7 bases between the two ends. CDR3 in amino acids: CAISGDNTDTQYF. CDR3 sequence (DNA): TGTGCCATCAGTGGGGACAACACAGATACGCAGTATTTT.

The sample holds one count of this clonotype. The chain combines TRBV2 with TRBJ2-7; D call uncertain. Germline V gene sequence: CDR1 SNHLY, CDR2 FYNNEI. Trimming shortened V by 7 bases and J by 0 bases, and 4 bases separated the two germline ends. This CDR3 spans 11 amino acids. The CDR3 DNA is TGTGCCAGCAAAAACTCCTACGAGCAGTACTTC. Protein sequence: CASKNSYEQYF.

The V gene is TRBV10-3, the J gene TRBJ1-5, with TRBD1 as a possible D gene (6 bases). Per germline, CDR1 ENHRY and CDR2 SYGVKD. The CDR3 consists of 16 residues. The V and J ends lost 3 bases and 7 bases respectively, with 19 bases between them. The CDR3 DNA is TGTGCCATCAGTGAAAGAGCGGCAGGGGCCGAGCAGCCCCAGCATTTT. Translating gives CAISERAAGAEQPQHF.

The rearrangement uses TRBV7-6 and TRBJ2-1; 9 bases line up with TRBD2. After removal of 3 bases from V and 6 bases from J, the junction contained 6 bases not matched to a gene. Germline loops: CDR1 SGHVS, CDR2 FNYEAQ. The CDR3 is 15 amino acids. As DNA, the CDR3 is TGTGCCAGCAGCTTCGTAGCGGGAGTTTTCAATGAGCAGTTCTTC. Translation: CASSFVAGVFNEQFF.

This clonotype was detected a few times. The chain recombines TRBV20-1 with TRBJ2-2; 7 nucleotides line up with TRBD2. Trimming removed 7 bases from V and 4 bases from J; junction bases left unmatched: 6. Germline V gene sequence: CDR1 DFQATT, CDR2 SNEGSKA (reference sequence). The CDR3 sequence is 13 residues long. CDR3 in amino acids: CSVGGSGTGELFF. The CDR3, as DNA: TGCAGTGTGGGCGGGAGTGGCACCGGGGAGCTGTTTTTT.

The CDR3, as DNA: TGCAGCGCTGAGGGGGGGGGGGACACCATATATTTT. Translation: CSAEGGGDTIYF. This chain connects TRBV29-1 to TRBJ1-3; maybe TRBD1 (6 bases). CDR3 size: 12 residues. Germline loops: CDR1 SQVTM, CDR2 ANQGSEA. The V and J ends lost 7 bases and 8 bases respectively, with 15 bases between them.

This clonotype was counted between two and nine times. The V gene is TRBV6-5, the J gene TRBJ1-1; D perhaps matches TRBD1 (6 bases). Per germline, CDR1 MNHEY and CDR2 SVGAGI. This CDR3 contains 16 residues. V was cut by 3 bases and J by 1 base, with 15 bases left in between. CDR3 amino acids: CASSYSTGRRNTEAFF. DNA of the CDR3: TGTGCCAGCAGTTATTCTACAGGGCGAAGGAACACTGAAGCTTTCTTT.

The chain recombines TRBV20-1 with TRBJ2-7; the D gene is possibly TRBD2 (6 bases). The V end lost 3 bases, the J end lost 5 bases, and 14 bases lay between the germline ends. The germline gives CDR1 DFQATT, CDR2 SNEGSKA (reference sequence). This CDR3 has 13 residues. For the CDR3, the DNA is TGCAGTGCTAGTCCCGGGGGAACTGACGAGCAGTACTTC. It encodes CSASPGGTDEQYF.

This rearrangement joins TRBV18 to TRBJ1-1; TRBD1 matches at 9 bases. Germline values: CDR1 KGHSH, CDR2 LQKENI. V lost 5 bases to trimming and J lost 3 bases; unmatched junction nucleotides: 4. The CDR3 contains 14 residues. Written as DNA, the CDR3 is TGTGCCAGCTCATCTAGACAGGGGGACACTGAAGCTTTCTTT. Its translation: CASSSRQGDTEAFF. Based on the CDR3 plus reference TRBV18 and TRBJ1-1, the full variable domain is NAGVMQNPRHLVRRRGQEARLRCSPMKGHSHVYWYRQLPEEGLKFMVYLQKENIIDESGMPKERFSAEFPKEGPSILRIQQVVRGDSAAYFCASSSRQGDTEAFFGQGTRLTVV.

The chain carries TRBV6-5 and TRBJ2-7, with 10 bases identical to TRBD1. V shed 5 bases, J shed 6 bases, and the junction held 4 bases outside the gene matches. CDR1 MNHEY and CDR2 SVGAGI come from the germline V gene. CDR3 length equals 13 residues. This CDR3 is CASSRGTGAEQYF. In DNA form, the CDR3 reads TGTGCCAGCAGTCGCGGGACAGGGGCCGAGCAGTACTTC.

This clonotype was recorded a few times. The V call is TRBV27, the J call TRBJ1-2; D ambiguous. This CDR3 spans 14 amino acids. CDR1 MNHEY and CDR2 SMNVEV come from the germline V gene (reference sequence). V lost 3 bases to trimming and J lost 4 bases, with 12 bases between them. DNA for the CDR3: TGTGCCAGCAGTTTCAGTATCCCGTCCTATGGCTACACCTTC. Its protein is CASSFSIPSYGYTF.

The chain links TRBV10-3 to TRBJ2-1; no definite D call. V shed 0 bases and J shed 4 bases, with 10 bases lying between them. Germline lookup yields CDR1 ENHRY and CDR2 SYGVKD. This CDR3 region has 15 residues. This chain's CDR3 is CAISESMLGYNEQFF. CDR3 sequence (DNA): TGTGCCATCAGTGAGTCGATGCTGGGGTACAATGAGCAGTTCTTC.